This TCR beta chain was obtained from a study of early T cells in non-severe SARS-CoV-2 infection. Study information: Unsorted whole-blood RNA was sequenced in bulk, leaving chains unpaired. Study-wide results and limits: In VDJdb matching, anti-spike CD8 responses were favored while private and CD4 specificities went missing.

Individually, cDNA molecules had unique molecular identifiers attached to them. TCRdb redid the calling of the 5' RACE reads with MiXCR, one entry per CDR3 protein. The table has some 70,000 distinct CDR3 sequences, 12% seen once; the top ten hold roughly 3.8%. Of note for this clonotype: No antigen is known for it.

V gave up 10 bases and J gave up 5 bases; unmatched junction bases: 12. CDR1 is SGHNT and CDR2 is YYREEE in the germline V gene (reference sequence). This CDR3 spans 15 amino acids. This clonotype was obtained from an adult who was a healthcare worker with PCR-confirmed SARS-CoV-2 infection or an uninfected control (not recorded which). This sequence joins TRBV5-4 and TRBJ2-3; 11 bases fit TRBD2. Source material: whole blood. The DNA of the CDR3 is TGTGCCGGAACGCGGACTAGCGGGTACATAGATACGCAGTATTTT. Translation gives CAGTRTSGYIDTQYF.